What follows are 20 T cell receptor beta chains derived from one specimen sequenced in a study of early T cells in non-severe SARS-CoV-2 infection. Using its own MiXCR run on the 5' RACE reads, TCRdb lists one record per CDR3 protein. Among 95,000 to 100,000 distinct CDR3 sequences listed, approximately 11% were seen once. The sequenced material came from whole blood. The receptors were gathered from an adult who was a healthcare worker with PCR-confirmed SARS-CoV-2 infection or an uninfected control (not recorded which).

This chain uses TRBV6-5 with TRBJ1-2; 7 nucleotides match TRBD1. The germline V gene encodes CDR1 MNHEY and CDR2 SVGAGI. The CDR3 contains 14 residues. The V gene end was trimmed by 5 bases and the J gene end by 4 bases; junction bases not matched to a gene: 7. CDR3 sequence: CASSRGGIPYGYTF. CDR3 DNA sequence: TGTGCCAGCAGTCGAGGGGGCATCCCCTATGGCTACACCTTC.

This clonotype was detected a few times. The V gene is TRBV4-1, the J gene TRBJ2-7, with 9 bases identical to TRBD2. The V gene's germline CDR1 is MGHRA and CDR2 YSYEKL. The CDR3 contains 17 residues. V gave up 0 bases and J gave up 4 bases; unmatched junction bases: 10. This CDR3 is CASSQDLAGGPRYEQYF. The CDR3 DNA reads TGCGCCAGCAGCCAAGATCTGGCGGGAGGGCCACGGTACGAGCAGTACTTC.

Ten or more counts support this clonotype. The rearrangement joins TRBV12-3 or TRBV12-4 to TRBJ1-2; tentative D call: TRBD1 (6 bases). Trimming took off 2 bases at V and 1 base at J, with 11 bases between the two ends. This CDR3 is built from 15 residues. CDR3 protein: CASSLWGARNYGYTF. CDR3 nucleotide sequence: TGTGCCAGCAGTTTATGGGGGGCACGTAACTATGGCTACACCTTC.

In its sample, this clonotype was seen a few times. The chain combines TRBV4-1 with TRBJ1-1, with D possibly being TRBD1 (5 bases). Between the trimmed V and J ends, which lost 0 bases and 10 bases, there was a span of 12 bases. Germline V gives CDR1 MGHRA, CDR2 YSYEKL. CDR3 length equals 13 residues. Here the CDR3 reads CASSQEIRVGAFF. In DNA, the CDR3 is TGCGCCAGCAGCCAAGAGATCAGGGTGGGAGCTTTCTTT.

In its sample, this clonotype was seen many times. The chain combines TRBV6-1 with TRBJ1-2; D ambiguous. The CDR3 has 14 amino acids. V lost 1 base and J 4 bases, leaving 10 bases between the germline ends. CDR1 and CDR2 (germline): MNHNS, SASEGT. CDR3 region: CASSEDWSVYGYTF. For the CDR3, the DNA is TGTGCCAGCAGTGAAGACTGGTCTGTCTATGGCTACACCTTC.

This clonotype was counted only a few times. The CDR3 coding sequence is TGCAGCGTTGAAGACCCTGAGCAGTTCTTC. Its protein product is CSVEDPEQFF. This sequence joins TRBV29-1 and TRBJ2-1, with unresolved D. The germline V and J ends were trimmed by 0 bases and 9 bases, with 3 bases remaining between them. Germline loops: CDR1 SQVTM, CDR2 ANQGSEA. The CDR3 is 10 amino acids.

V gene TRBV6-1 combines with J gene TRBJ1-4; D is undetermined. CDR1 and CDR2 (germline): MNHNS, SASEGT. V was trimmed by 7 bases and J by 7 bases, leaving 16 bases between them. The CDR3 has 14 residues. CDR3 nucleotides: TGTGCCAGCAACGGGCAGTCGTATCCTGAAAAACTGTTTTTT. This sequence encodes CASNGQSYPEKLFF.

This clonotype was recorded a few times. CDR3 sequence reads: CSVEAPPQETQYF. CDR3 sequence (DNA): TGCAGCGTTGAGGCCCCTCCGCAAGAGACCCAGTACTTC. The V gene is TRBV29-1, the J gene TRBJ2-5; D gene uncertain. Trimming took off 3 bases at V and 2 bases at J, with 10 bases between the two ends. The CDR3 is 13 amino acids. In germline, CDR1 is SQVTM, CDR2 ANQGSEA.

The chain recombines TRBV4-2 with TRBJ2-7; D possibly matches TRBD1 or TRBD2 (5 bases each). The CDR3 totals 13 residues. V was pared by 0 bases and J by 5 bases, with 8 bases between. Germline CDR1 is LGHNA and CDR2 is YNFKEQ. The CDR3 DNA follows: TGTGCCAGCAGCCAAGACCGAGGGGACGAGCAGTACTTC. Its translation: CASSQDRGDEQYF.

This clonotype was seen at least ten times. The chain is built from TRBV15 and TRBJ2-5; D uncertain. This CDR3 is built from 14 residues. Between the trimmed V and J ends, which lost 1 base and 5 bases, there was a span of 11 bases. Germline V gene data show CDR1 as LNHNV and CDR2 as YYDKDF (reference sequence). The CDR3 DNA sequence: TGTGCCACCAGCAGAGTGGTCCGTGAGGAGACCCAGTACTTC. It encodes CATSRVVREETQYF. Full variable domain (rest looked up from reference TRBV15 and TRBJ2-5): DAMVIQNPRYQVTQFGKPVTLSCSQTLNHNVMYWYQQKSSQAPKLLFHYYDKDFNNEADTPDNFQSRRPNTSFCFLDIRSPGLGDTAMYLCATSRVVREETQYFGPGTRLLVL.

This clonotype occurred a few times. The CDR3 DNA reads TGTGCCTGGAGAGGTATCACTGAAGCTTTCTTT. Translation: CAWRGITEAFF. The chain carries TRBV30 and TRBJ1-1; no clear D gene. Germline CDR1 and CDR2: GTSNPN and SVGIG (reference sequence). The CDR3 consists of 11 residues. Deletions cut 3 bases from V and 4 bases from J, with 6 bases between.

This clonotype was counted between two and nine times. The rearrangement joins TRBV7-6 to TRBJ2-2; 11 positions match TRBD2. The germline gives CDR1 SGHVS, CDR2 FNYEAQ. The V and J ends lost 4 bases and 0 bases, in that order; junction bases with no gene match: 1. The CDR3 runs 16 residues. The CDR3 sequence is CASSSTSGTNTGELFF. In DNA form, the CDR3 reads TGTGCCAGCAGCTCGACTAGCGGGACGAACACCGGGGAGCTGTTTTTT.

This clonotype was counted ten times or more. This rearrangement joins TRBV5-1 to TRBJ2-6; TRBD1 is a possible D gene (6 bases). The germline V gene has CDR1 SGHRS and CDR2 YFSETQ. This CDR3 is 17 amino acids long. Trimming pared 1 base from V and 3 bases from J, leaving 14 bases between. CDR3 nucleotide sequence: TGCGCCAGCAGCTTGTCTGATGGGGGCTTTGGGGCCAACGTCCTGACTTTC. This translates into CASSLSDGGFGANVLTF.

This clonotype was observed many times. In nucleotides, the CDR3 is TGTGCCAGCAGCCCATTAGCGGGAGTGGGGGAGCAGTACTTC. The encoded protein is CASSPLAGVGEQYF. The V and J genes are TRBV7-9 and TRBJ2-7, with TRBD2 matching 9 bases. The CDR3 loop spans 14 amino acids. Germline V lookup: CDR1 SEHNR, CDR2 FQNEAQ (reference sequence). V shed 5 bases and J 7 bases; nucleotides not matched to a gene: 9.

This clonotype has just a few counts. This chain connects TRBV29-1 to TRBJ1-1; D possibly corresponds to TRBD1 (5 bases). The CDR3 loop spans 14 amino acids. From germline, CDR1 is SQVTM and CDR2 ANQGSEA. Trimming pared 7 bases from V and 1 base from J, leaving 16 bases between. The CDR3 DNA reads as TGCAGCGCCCCACCTCCCGGGGCGAACACTGAAGCTTTCTTT. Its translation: CSAPPPGANTEAFF.

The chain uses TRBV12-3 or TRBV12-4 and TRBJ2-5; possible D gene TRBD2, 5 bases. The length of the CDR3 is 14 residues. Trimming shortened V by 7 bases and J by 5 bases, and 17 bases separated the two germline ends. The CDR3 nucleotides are TGTGCCAGCAACAACCGGGCCAGCGGCGAGACCCAGTACTTC. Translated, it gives CASNNRASGETQYF.

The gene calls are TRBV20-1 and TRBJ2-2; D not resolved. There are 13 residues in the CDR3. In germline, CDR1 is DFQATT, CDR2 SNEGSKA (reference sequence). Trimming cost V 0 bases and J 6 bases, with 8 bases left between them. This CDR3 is CSARDWVAGELFF. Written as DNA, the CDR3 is TGCAGTGCTAGAGATTGGGTAGCCGGGGAGCTGTTTTTT.

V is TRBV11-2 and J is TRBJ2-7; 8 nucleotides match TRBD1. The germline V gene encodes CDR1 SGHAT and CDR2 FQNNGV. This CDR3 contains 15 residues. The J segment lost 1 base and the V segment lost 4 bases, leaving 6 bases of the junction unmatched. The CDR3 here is CASSSNRDRSYEQYF. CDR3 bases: TGTGCCAGCAGCTCAAACCGGGACAGGTCCTACGAGCAGTACTTC.

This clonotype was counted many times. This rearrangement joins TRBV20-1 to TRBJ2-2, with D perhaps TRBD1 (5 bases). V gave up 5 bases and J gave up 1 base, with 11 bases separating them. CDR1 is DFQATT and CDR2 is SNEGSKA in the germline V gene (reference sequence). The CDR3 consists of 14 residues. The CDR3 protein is CSASDRRNTGELFF. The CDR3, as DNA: TGCAGTGCTTCCGACAGACGGAACACCGGGGAGCTGTTTTTT.

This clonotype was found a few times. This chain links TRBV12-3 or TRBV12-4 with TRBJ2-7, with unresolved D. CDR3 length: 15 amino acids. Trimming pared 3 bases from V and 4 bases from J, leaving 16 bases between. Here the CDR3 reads CASSFKGSSNYEQYF. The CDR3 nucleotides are TGTGCCAGCAGTTTTAAGGGAAGTTCTAATTACGAGCAGTACTTC.